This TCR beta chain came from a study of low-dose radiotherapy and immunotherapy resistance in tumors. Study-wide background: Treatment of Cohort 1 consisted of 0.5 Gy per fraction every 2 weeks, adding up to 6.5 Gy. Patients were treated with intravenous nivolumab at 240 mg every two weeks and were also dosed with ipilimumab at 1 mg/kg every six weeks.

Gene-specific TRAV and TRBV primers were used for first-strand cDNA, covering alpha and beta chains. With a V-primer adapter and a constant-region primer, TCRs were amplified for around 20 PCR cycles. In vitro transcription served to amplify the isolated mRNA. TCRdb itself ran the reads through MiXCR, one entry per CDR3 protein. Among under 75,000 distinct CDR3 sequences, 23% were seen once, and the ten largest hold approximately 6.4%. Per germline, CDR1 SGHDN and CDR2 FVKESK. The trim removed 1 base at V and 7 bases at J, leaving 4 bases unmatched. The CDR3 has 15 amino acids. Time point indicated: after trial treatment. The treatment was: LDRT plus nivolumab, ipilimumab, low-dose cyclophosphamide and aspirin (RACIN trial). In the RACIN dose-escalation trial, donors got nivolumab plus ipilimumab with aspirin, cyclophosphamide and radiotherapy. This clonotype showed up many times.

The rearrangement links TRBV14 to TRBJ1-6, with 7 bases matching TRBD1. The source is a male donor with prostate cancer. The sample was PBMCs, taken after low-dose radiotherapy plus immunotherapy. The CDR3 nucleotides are TGTGCCAGCAGCCAAGGACAGGGTCAAAATTCACCCCTCCACTTT. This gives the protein CASSQGQGQNSPLHF.